A single sample is the source of the 25 T cell receptor beta chains below, sequenced in a study of blood T cell repertoires in COVID-19. The repertoire was sequenced with immunoSEQ multiplex PCR; TCRdb's copy has only in-frame clones and lacks some. The table includes roughly 390,000 clones, more than 70% detected once. The sequenced material came from peripheral blood. The receptor set was obtained from a woman aged 30 to 39 with COVID-19, enrolled during active disease.

V usage is TRBV16 and J usage is TRBJ2-1, with D perhaps matching TRBD1 (6 bases). Germline V gives CDR1 KGHSY, CDR2 FQNENV. Trimming took 4 bases from V and 8 from J, leaving 18 bases between them. The CDR3 is 15 amino acids. The CDR3 region is CASSPKGRGRHEQFF. CDR3 coding DNA: TGTGCCAGCAGCCCAAAAGGCAGGGGTAGGCATGAGCAGTTCTTC.

The genes are TRBV19 and TRBJ2-1; 8 bases map to TRBD2. V was pared by 6 bases and J by 0 bases, with 13 bases of the junction left unmatched. The length of the CDR3 is 18 residues. Germline V gene sequence: CDR1 LNHDA, CDR2 SQIVND (reference sequence). CDR3 sequence reads: CASSPGPLAGDSYNEQFF. The CDR3 DNA reads TGTGCCAGTAGCCCCGGGCCCCTAGCGGGTGACTCCTACAATGAGCAGTTCTTC.

This clone has a single count. CDR3 nucleotide sequence: TGTCCGAATTCACCCCTCCACTTT. Its protein product is CPNSPLHF. V usage is TRBV27 and J usage is TRBJ1-6; D remains ambiguous. Germline CDR1 MNHEY, CDR2 SMNVEV (reference sequence). CDR3 length: 8 amino acids.

The chain joins TRBV6-1 to TRBJ2-2; no definite D call. The CDR3 runs to 12 residues. Trimming cost V 0 bases and J 9 bases, with 5 bases left between them. The V gene's germline CDR1 is MNHNS and CDR2 SASEGT. Written as DNA, the CDR3 is TGTGCCAGCAGTGAAGCCCTAAGGGAGCTGTTTTTT. Its protein product is CASSEALRELFF.

The genes are TRBV9 and TRBJ2-1, with no clear D. V dropped 3 bases and J dropped 7 bases, with 11 bases sitting between them. Germline V gives CDR1 SGDLS, CDR2 YYNGEE. This CDR3 region has 13 residues. The CDR3 protein is CASSGRPMNEQFF. The CDR3 DNA sequence: TGTGCCAGCAGCGGCCGTCCTATGAATGAGCAGTTCTTC.

The chain joins TRBV6-5 to TRBJ2-3, with 10 positions matching TRBD2. This CDR3 has 14 residues. V trimming: 6 bases; J trimming: 0 bases; junction bases outside the gene matches: 0. Germline V gene sequence: CDR1 MNHEY, CDR2 SVGAGI. CDR3 sequence: CASRTSGSTDTQYF. The CDR3 region has the DNA TGTGCCAGCAGGACTAGCGGGAGCACAGATACGCAGTATTTT.

This clone appeared once. V usage is TRBV11-2 and J usage is TRBJ2-2; 11 bases agree with TRBD2. CDR1 SGHAT and CDR2 FQNNGV come from the germline V gene. CDR3 length: 16 residues. The V and J ends lost 6 bases and 7 bases, in that order; junction bases with no gene match: 10. CDR3 sequence (DNA): TGTGCCAGCAGTCGTAGCGGGAGGGCCTTAGGCGGGGAGCTGTTTTTT. Translating it yields CASSRSGRALGGELFF. The full variable domain, rest sourced from reference TRBV11-2 and TRBJ2-2, is EAGVAQSPRYKIIEKRQSVAFWCNPISGHATLYWYQQILGQGPKLLIQFQNNGVVDDSQLPKDRFSAERLKGVDSTLKIQPAKLEDSAVYLCASSRSGRALGGELFFGEGSRLTVL.

The CDR3 reads CASSSGITEAFF. In DNA, the CDR3 is TGCGCCAGCAGCTCAGGGATCACTGAAGCTTTCTTT. This sequence joins TRBV5-1 and TRBJ1-1; possible D gene TRBD1, 5 bases. Per the germline V gene, CDR1 is SGHRS and CDR2 is YFSETQ. V was clipped by 3 bases and J by 4 bases, with 7 bases between them. CDR3 length: 12 residues.

This chain joins TRBV24-1 and TRBJ2-1; 8 bases match TRBD2. Trimming at V came to 6 bases and at J to 2 bases, leaving 11 bases not matched to a gene. CDR3 length: 17 amino acids. CDR1 is KGHDR and CDR2 is SFDVKD in the germline V gene. Here the CDR3 reads CATSPGRATLAYNEQFF. The CDR3 DNA reads TGTGCCACCAGTCCCGGGAGGGCGACCCTCGCCTACAATGAGCAGTTCTTC.

This rearrangement joins TRBV7-2 to TRBJ2-5; TRBD2 agrees at 8 bases. The CDR3 contains 15 residues. The germline V gene encodes CDR1 SGHTA and CDR2 FQGNSA. V was pared by 0 bases and J by 2 bases, with 2 bases of the junction left unmatched. The CDR3, as DNA: TGTGCCAGCAGCTTAGCTAGCGGGGCGCAAGAGACCCAGTACTTC. This sequence encodes CASSLASGAQETQYF. The full variable domain, in which reference TRBV7-2 and TRBJ2-5 provide the parts outside the CDR3, is GAGVSQSPSNKVTEKGKDVELRCDPISGHTALYWYRQSLGQGLEFLIYFQGNSAPDKSGLPSDRFSAERTGGSVSTLTIQRTQQEDSAVYLCASSLASGAQETQYFGPGTRLLVL.

The rearrangement uses TRBV5-1 and TRBJ2-5, with D unresolved. V lost 3 bases and J 1 base, leaving 10 bases between the germline ends. The CDR3 has 14 amino acids. Germline values: CDR1 SGHRS, CDR2 YFSETQ. CDR3 in DNA: TGCGCCAGCAGCTGGTCTAGAATCCAAGAGACCCAGTACTTC. Translating gives CASSWSRIQETQYF. Complete variable domain (other parts from reference TRBV5-1 and TRBJ2-5): KAGVTQTPRYLIKTRGQQVTLSCSPISGHRSVSWYQQTPGQGLQFLFEYFSETQRNKGNFPGRFSGRQFSNSRSEMNVSTLELGDSALYLCASSWSRIQETQYFGPGTRLLVL.

The chain has TRBV28 and TRBJ1-5; 7 nucleotides align to TRBD1. The CDR3 is 16 residues long. Germline V CDR1 and CDR2: MDHEN, SYDVKM. V lost 5 bases and J lost 6; bases outside the gene matches: 13. The CDR3 region has the DNA TGTGCCAGCAGTCCGACCAAGGGGGCGTCAAGTCAGCCCCAGCATTTT. This translates into CASSPTKGASSQPQHF.

This CDR3 is CASNQGNQPQHF. CDR3 DNA: TGTGCCAGCAACCAGGGGAATCAGCCCCAGCATTTT. This chain links TRBV28 with TRBJ1-5; D might be TRBD1 (6 bases). The CDR3 is 12 amino acids. From germline, CDR1 is MDHEN and CDR2 SYDVKM. Trimming left V 7 bases short and J 4 bases short, with 8 bases between. The full variable domain, completed using reference TRBV28 and TRBJ1-5, is DVKVTQSSRYLVKRTGEKVFLECVQDMDHENMFWYRQDPGLGLRLIYFSYDVKMKEKGDIPEGYSVSREKKERFSLILESASTNQTSMYLCASNQGNQPQHFGDGTRLSIL.

The CDR3: CASTGAPLAGEGETQYF. CDR3 sequence (DNA): TGCGCCAGCACGGGGGCCCCCTTAGCGGGAGAAGGGGAGACCCAGTACTTC. V gene TRBV10-2 combines with J gene TRBJ2-5, with 9 bases identical to TRBD2. The length of the CDR3 is 17 residues. V was pared by 7 bases and J by 5 bases, with 17 bases of the junction left unmatched. Germline CDR1 and CDR2: WSHSY and SAAADI.

The rearrangement links TRBV11-2 to TRBJ2-3; D remains unclear. The CDR3 consists of 14 residues. From germline, CDR1 is SGHAT and CDR2 FQNNGV. Trimming stripped 1 base from V and 0 bases from J, with 5 bases between. The CDR3 sequence is CASSLGASTDTQYF. The DNA for the CDR3 is TGTGCCAGCAGCTTAGGGGCTAGCACAGATACGCAGTATTTT.

The DNA of the CDR3 is TGTGCCAGCAGTACCGGGACAGGCGGCGAGCAGTACTTC. Its protein is CASSTGTGGEQYF. The chain carries TRBV12-3 or TRBV12-4 and TRBJ2-7; 8 bases are a match to TRBD1. The CDR3 spans 13 residues. V lost 5 bases and J lost 6; bases outside the gene matches: 6.

This clone was seen many times. V gene TRBV3-1 (or the pseudogene TRBV3-2) combines with J gene TRBJ2-5; 8 bases map to TRBD1. CDR3 length: 15 amino acids. CDR1 is LGHDT, CDR2 YNNKEL, per germline (reference sequence). The V segment lost 5 bases and the J segment 5 bases; nucleotides outside the gene matches: 10. CDR3 region: CASSSGQGRYETQYF. The CDR3 region has the DNA TGTGCCAGCAGCTCTGGACAGGGACGGTACGAGACCCAGTACTTC.

This chain joins TRBV5-1 and TRBJ2-5, with a tentative D call TRBD2 (5 bases). Germline assignment: CDR1 SGHRS and CDR2 YFSETQ. The CDR3 covers 14 residues. Trimming took off 3 bases at V and 7 bases at J, with 16 bases between the two ends. This CDR3 reads CASSSSGITGTQYF. The CDR3 region has the DNA TGCGCCAGCAGCTCCTCCGGGATCACCGGGACCCAGTACTTC. Drawing the rest from reference TRBV5-1 and TRBJ2-5, the complete variable domain is KAGVTQTPRYLIKTRGQQVTLSCSPISGHRSVSWYQQTPGQGLQFLFEYFSETQRNKGNFPGRFSGRQFSNSRSEMNVSTLELGDSALYLCASSSSGITGTQYFGPGTRLLVL.

The chain has TRBV28 and TRBJ2-7, with D possibly matching TRBD1 (6 bases). V was trimmed by 4 bases and J by 2 bases, leaving 9 bases between them. From germline, CDR1 is MDHEN and CDR2 SYDVKM. The CDR3 loop spans 13 amino acids. CDR3 in amino acids: CASSSAGAYEQYF. The CDR3 region has the DNA TGTGCCAGCAGTTCAGCAGGGGCCTACGAGCAGTACTTC.

V gene TRBV19 combines with J gene TRBJ2-3, with D perhaps TRBD2 (6 bases). With 6 bases removed from V and 2 bases from J, the gap between germline ends came to 12 bases. Germline V lookup: CDR1 LNHDA, CDR2 SQIVND (reference sequence). The CDR3 has 14 residues. CDR3 loop: CASRASDTTDTQYF. In nucleotides, the CDR3 is TGTGCCAGTAGGGCTAGCGATACCACAGATACGCAGTATTTT. The full variable domain, its missing parts supplied by reference TRBV19 and TRBJ2-3, is DGGITQSPKYLFRKEGQNVTLSCEQNLNHDAMYWYRQDPGQGLRLIYYSQIVNDFQKGDIAEGYSVSREKKESFPLTVTSAQKNPTAFYLCASRASDTTDTQYFGPGTRLTVL.

The V gene is TRBV5-1, the J gene TRBJ2-2, with D possibly matching TRBD1 (6 bases). This CDR3 spans 16 amino acids. CDR1 SGHRS and CDR2 YFSETQ come from the germline V gene. Trimming left V 1 base short and J 5 bases short, with 15 bases between. As DNA, the CDR3 is TGCGCCAGCAGCTTGACCCCAGGGGAAGGAACCGGGGAGCTGTTTTTT. Its protein is CASSLTPGEGTGELFF.

The sample holds a few counts of this clone. This chain connects TRBV5-4 to TRBJ2-7; TRBD2 aligns across 15 bases. This CDR3 comprises 15 residues. Per the germline V gene, CDR1 is SGHNT and CDR2 is YYREEE (reference sequence). J lost 5 bases, V lost 4 bases, and 4 bases had no gene match. The CDR3 reads CASSRGLAGGDEQYF. The CDR3 DNA reads as TGTGCCAGCAGCCGGGGACTAGCGGGAGGCGACGAGCAGTACTTC.

This rearrangement joins TRBV5-6 to TRBJ2-5; a weak D match, TRBD2 (8 bases). Germline assignment: CDR1 SGHDT and CDR2 YYEEEE. V lost 3 bases and J 3 bases, leaving 24 bases between the germline ends. This CDR3 comprises 18 residues. CDR3 protein: CASSSGGRAGEGEETQYF. DNA of the CDR3: TGTGCCAGCAGCTCAGGGGGTAGAGCGGGAGAGGGAGAAGAGACCCAGTACTTC.

CDR3 protein: CATSRNIRFHYGYTF. The DNA for the CDR3 is TGTGCCACCAGCAGAAATATCAGGTTCCACTATGGCTACACCTTC. The chain couples TRBV15 to TRBJ1-2; D uncertain. V was cut by 2 bases and J by 3 bases, with 13 bases left in between. The CDR3 runs to 15 residues. CDR1 LNHNV and CDR2 YYDKDF come from the germline V gene (reference sequence).

The chain is built from TRBV28 and TRBJ2-7; TRBD1 is a possible D gene (6 bases). Germline-derived CDR1 and CDR2 are MDHEN and SYDVKM. The V and J ends lost 5 bases and 5 bases respectively, with 16 bases between them. The CDR3 covers 14 residues. The CDR3 DNA follows: TGTGCCAGCAGTCAAGGGGGATTTAGCGACGAGCAGTACTTC. Its protein is CASSQGGFSDEQYF.